This is a list of T cell receptor beta chains from one sample in a study of blood T cells in healthy people across ages. TCRdb re-called the 5' RACE reads with MiXCR, one entry per CDR3 protein. Altogether around 1.7 million distinct CDR3 sequences are present, 28% being singletons, with the ten largest covering around 7.7%. The sample comprised blood. The receptor source for this set is a woman in her 30s in good health. CDR3s include the opening cysteine and the closing phenylalanine or tryptophan. D genes are given only for firm matches. Size is omitted from some rows. Given values are once, few, many or a class for expanded clones.

j_gene	d_gene	abundance	v_gene	CDR3nt	CDR3aa
TRBJ2-7	-	many	TRBV6-5	TGTGCCAGCAGTTACTCGGTGCTGAGCTCCTACGAGCAGTACTTC	CASSYSVLSSYEQYF
TRBJ1-3	-	-	TRBV28	TGTGCCAGTAGAGCTCCAGGGGCTGGGGGAAACACCATATATTTT	CASRAPGAGGNTIYF
TRBJ2-2	TRBD1	-	TRBV4-1	TGCGCCAGCAGCCAAGATTTCAGGGACAGGGTGGTACGGTTTGCGAACACCGGGGAGCTGTTTTTT	CASSQDFRDRVVRFANTGELFF
TRBJ1-5	-	-	TRBV12-5	TGCGCTAGTGCTCCGCGTGTGGATAGCAATCAGCCCCAGCATTTT	CASAPRVDSNQPQHF
TRBJ2-5	-	-	TRBV24-1	TGTGCCACCAGTGATTCTGGGGGGGAGACCCAGTACTTC	CATSDSGGETQYF
TRBJ2-5	-	few	TRBV7-6	TGTGCCAGCAGTATAAACTTAGAGACCCAGTACTTC	CASSINLETQYF
TRBJ2-7	-	many	TRBV7-2	TGTGCCAGCAGCTCCCGACGGGGAGGCGAGCAGTACTTC	CASSSRRGGEQYF
TRBJ2-5	-	-	TRBV7-7	TGTGCCAGCAGCCCAAATTCAGAGGGAGAGACCCAGTACTTC	CASSPNSEGETQYF
TRBJ2-2	TRBD2	few	TRBV5-5	TGTGCCAGCAGCCTAGCGGGGGCGCTCGGCGGGGAGCTGTTTTTT	CASSLAGALGGELFF
TRBJ2-5	-	-	TRBV14	TGTGCCAGCAGCCAAGAACGCAAGGGGCAAGAGACCCAGTACTTC	CASSQERKGQETQYF
TRBJ2-1	-	many	TRBV20-1	TGCAGTGCTAGACTAGTCGGCAATGAGCAGTTCTTC	CSARLVGNEQFF
TRBJ1-1	TRBD1	once	TRBV6-5	TGTGCCAGCAGTTACTCGAGGGACAGGGCTCCTGAAGCTTTCTTT	CASSYSRDRAPEAFF
TRBJ2-7	-	-	TRBV29-1	TGCAGCGTTGAAGATCTTGGACCAGGTCTCGGGCAGTACTTC	CSVEDLGPGLGQYF
TRBJ1-2	TRBD1	-	TRBV7-3	TGTGCCAGCAGCCCTTGGGGACAGGGGGGTTATGGCTACACCTTC	CASSPWGQGGYGYTF
TRBJ2-7	TRBD1	few	TRBV28	TGTGCCAGCAGTTTCGCAGGGGGCGGACCCCAGTACGAGCAGTACTTC	CASSFAGGGPQYEQYF